A selection of T cell receptor beta chains follows, all from one sample in a study of radiotherapy plus CTLA-4 blockade in lung cancer. Libraries were prepared by immunoSEQ multiplex PCR; TCRdb keeps only in-frame clonotypes and omits some of them. Found here are around 82,000 clones, roughly 80% of them singletons; the top ten hold about 0.79%. This material consisted of peripheral blood, taken from a patient treated with radiotherapy plus ipilimumab. The receptor set was obtained from a human donor with non-small cell lung cancer who had stable disease on radiotherapy plus ipilimumab. The CDR3 runs from the conserved cysteine through the conserved F or W. A D gene is named only where the DNA matches it firmly.

j_gene | d_gene | v_gene | CDR3aa
TRBJ2-5 | TRBD1 | TRBV9 | CASSPRDRVDETQYF
TRBJ2-4 | NA | TRBV19 | CASSMGGRDIQYF
TRBJ1-6 | NA | TRBV19 | CASSIGRWDSPLHF
TRBJ1-2 | TRBD1 | TRBV9 | CASSSGQGAFNYGYTF
TRBJ1-5 | NA | TRBV19 | CASSIAGAPSGPQHF
TRBJ1-4 | NA | TRBV5-1 | CASSLWGLGEKLFF
TRBJ1-5 | NA | TRBV30 | CAWRLSGGDNQPQHF
TRBJ2-5 | NA | TRBV11-3 | CASSPRTGETQYF
TRBJ1-6 | TRBD1 | TRBV7-2 | CASSPGQGNSPLHF
TRBJ1-1 | TRBD1 | TRBV19 | CASSNGQGRDTEAFF
TRBJ1-2 | NA | TRBV19 | CASISLQGSSGYTF
TRBJ2-3 | TRBD1 | TRBV7-2 | CASSLTGGKTDTQYF
TRBJ1-5 | NA | TRBV6-1 | CASSEERGLGQPQHF
TRBJ2-2 | NA | TRBV30 | CAWSVLVPGELFF
TRBJ2-1 | NA | TRBV5-1 | CASSSQRVTYNEQFF
TRBJ2-3 | TRBD2 | TRBV2 | CASGPGLGTDTQYF
TRBJ1-1 | NA | TRBV19 | CASSWGTQLGNTEAFF